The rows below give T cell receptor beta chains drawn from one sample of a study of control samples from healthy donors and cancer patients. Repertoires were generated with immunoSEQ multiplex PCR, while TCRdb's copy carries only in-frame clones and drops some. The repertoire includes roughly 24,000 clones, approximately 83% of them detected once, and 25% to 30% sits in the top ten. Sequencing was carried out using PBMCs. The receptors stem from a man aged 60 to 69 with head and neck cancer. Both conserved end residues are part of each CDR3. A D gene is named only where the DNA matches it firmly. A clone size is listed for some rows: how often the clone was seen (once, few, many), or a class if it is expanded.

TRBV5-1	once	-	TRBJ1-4	CASSPLSGQNEKLFF	TGCGCCAGCAGCCCGTTATCGGGGCAAAATGAAAAACTGTTTTTT
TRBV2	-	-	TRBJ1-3	CASMGIGNTIYF	TGTGCCAGCATGGGGATAGGAAACACCATATATTTT
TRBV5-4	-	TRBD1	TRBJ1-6	CASSWDRGDSPLHF	TGTGCCAGCAGCTGGGACAGGGGGGATTCACCCCTCCACTTT
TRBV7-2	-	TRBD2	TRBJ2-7	CASSLGLAYYEQYF	TGTGCCAGCAGCTTAGGACTAGCGTACTACGAGCAGTACTTC
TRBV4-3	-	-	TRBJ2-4	CASSQDGTGPNIQYF	TGCGCCAGCAGCCAAGATGGGACGGGCCCAAACATTCAGTACTTC
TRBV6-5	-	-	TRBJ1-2	CASSYTRSGGEDGYTF	TGTGCCAGCAGTTACACAAGGTCTGGGGGCGAGGATGGCTACACCTTC
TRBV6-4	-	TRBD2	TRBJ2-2	CASSDGTSGRGGTGELFF	TGTGCCAGCAGTGATGGAACTAGCGGGAGAGGGGGTACCGGGGAGCTGTTTTTT
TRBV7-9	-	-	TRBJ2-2	CASSSEGTRELFF	TGTGCCAGCAGCTCGGAAGGGACCAGGGAGCTGTTTTTT
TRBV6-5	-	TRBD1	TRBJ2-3	CASSPGQGIDTQYF	TGTGCCAGCAGCCCAGGACAGGGAATAGATACGCAGTATTTT
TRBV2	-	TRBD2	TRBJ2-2	CASRGLAGNTGELFF	TGTGCCTCACGAGGACTAGCGGGGAACACCGGGGAGCTGTTTTTT
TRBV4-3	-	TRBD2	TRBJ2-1	CASSQERSVGAGRNNEQFF	TGCGCCAGCAGCCAAGAGCGGTCTGTGGGAGCGGGGAGGAACAATGAGCAGTTCTTC
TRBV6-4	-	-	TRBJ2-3	CASSEDNSGTDTQYF	TGTGCCAGCAGTGAGGATAACTCTGGCACAGATACGCAGTATTTT
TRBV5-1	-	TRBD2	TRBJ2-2	CASSWGTSGRNTGELFF	TGCGCCAGCAGCTGGGGGACTAGCGGAAGGAACACCGGGGAGCTGTTTTTT
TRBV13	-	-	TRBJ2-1	CASSLDGNEQFF	TGTGCCAGCAGCCTAGACGGCAATGAGCAGTTCTTC
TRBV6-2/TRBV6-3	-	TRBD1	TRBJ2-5	CASSYRGGRETQYF	TGTGCCAGCAGTTACAGAGGGGGCCGGGAGACCCAGTACTTC
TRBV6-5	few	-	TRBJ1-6	CASSYSGSPLHF	TGTGCCAGCAGTTACTCGGGGTCACCCCTCCACTTT
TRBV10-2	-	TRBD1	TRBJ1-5	CASSAGTGPNQPQHF	TGCGCCAGCAGCGCCGGGACAGGGCCGAATCAGCCCCAGCATTTT
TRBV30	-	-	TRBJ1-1	CAWSSLVPNTEAFF	TGTGCCTGGAGTTCTTTGGTCCCGAACACTGAAGCTTTCTTT
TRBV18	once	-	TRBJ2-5	CASSPRQGGQETQYF	TGTGCCAGCTCACCGAGACAAGGTGGCCAAGAGACCCAGTACTTC
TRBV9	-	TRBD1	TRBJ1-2	CASTRDRAEDGYTF	TGTGCCAGCACCCGGGACAGGGCGGAGGACGGCTACACCTTC
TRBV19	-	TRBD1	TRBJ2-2	CASKTGASTGELFF	TGTGCCAGCAAGACAGGGGCGAGCACCGGGGAGCTGTTTTTT
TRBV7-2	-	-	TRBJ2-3	CASSPGGPDTQYF	TGTGCCAGCTCGCCCGGGGGGCCAGATACGCAGTATTTT
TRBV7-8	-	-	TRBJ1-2	CASSNRTQRAYGYTF	TGTGCCAGCAGTAATAGGACACAGAGGGCCTATGGCTACACCTTC
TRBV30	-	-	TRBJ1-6	CAWSIGQTSSYNSPLHF	TGTGCCTGGAGTATAGGACAGACTAGCTCCTATAATTCACCCCTCCACTTT
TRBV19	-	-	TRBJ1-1	CASSLRTSEAFF	TGTGCCAGTAGTCTTAGGACAAGTGAAGCTTTCTTT
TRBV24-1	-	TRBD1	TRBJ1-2	CATSDPIRDRGFYGYTF	TGTGCCACCAGTGATCCTATCCGGGACAGGGGATTTTATGGCTACACCTTC
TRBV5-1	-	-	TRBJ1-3	CASSHGPFSSGNTIYF	TGCGCCAGCAGCCATGGACCCTTTAGCTCTGGAAACACCATATATTTT
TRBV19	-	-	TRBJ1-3	CASSINSLSGNTIYF	TGTGCCAGTAGTATTAACAGCCTCTCTGGAAACACCATATATTTT
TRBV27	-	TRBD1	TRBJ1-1	CASSLRGLMNTEAFF	TGTGCCAGCAGTTTGAGGGGGCTCATGAACACTGAAGCTTTCTTT
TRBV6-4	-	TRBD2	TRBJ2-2	CASSDHPRGSTGELFF	TGTGCCAGCAGTGATCACCCCCGCGGGAGTACCGGGGAGCTGTTTTTT
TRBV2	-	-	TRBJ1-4	CASGVGEKLFF	TGTGCCAGCGGGGTGGGGGAAAAACTGTTTTTT
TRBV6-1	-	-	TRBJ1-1	CASSEMGGGTEAFF	TGTGCCAGCAGTGAAATGGGTGGAGGCACTGAAGCTTTCTTT
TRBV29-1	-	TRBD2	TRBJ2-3	CSSKAGPGTDTQYF	TGCAGCTCTAAAGCGGGGCCTGGCACAGATACGCAGTATTTT
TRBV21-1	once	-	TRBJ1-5	CASSKGSGYGTDSEGSNQPQHF	TGTGCCAGCAGCAAAGGATCAGGATACGGGACAGACTCTGAGGGGAGCAATCAGCCCCAGCATTTT
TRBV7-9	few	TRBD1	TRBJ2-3	CASRATGVTDTQYF	TGTGCCAGCAGAGCGACAGGGGTGACAGATACGCAGTATTTT
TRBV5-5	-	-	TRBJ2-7	CASSFGVYEQYF	TGTGCCAGCAGCTTCGGGGTATACGAGCAGTACTTC
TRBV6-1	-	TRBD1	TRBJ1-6	CASSETPGQPGSPLHF	TGTGCCAGCAGTGAAACGCCGGGACAGCCTGGGTCACCCCTCCACTTT
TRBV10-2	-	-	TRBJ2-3	CASSDGRGGGVADTQYF	TGCGCCAGCAGTGACGGCAGGGGAGGGGGCGTTGCAGATACGCAGTATTTT
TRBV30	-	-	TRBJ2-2	CACPTQTNTGELFF	TGTGCCTGTCCGACTCAGACGAACACCGGGGAGCTGTTTTTT
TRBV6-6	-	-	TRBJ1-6	CASSFIQEFESSPLHF	TGTGCCAGCAGTTTCATACAGGAATTCGAGAGTTCACCCCTCCACTTT
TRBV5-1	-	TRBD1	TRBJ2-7	CASSPRTGAYEQYF	TGCGCCAGCAGCCCTCGGACAGGCGCCTACGAGCAGTACTTC
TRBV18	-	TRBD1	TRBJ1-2	CASSPTGNYGYTF	TGTGCCAGCTCACCGACAGGGAACTATGGCTACACCTTC
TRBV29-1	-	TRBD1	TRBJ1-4	CSVSQGGASNEKLFF	TGCAGCGTCTCCCAGGGGGGCGCTTCTAATGAAAAACTGTTTTTT
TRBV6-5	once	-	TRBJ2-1	CASSTGTGAYNEQFF	TGTGCCAGCAGTACCGGGACGGGGGCTTACAATGAGCAGTTCTTC
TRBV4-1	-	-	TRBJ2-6	CASSQVQIPEAGANVLTF	TGCGCCAGCAGCCAAGTACAAATCCCTGAAGCTGGGGCCAACGTCCTGACTTTC
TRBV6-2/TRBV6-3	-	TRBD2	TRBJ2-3	CASSWGAGGTDTQYF	TGTGCCAGCAGTTGGGGAGCGGGGGGCACAGATACGCAGTATTTT
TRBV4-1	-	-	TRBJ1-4	CASSQEDRTYEKLFF	TGCGCCAGCAGCCAAGAAGATCGGACCTATGAAAAACTGTTTTTT
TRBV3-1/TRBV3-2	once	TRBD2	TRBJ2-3	CASSFWTSGQTDTQYF	TGTGCCAGCAGCTTTTGGACTAGCGGGCAGACAGATACGCAGTATTTT
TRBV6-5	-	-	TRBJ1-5	CASRKGDSNQPQHF	TGTGCCAGCCGGAAGGGGGACAGCAATCAGCCCCAGCATTTT
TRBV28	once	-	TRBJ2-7	CASSTSPLWGEQYF	TGTGCCAGCAGTACCTCCCCCCTGTGGGGCGAGCAGTACTTC
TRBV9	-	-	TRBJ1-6	CASSAGVRQDSPLHF	TGTGCCAGCAGCGCGGGAGTAAGGCAAGATTCACCCCTCCACTTT
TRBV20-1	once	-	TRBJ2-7	CSAQGSYEQYF	TGCAGTGCCCAGGGGTCCTACGAGCAGTACTTC
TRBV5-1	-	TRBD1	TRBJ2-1	CASSLTGGPVEQFF	TGCGCCAGCAGCTTGACAGGGGGTCCTGTTGAGCAGTTCTTC
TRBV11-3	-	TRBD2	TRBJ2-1	CASSTGTRDEQFF	TGTGCCAGCAGCACCGGGACTAGGGACGAGCAGTTCTTC
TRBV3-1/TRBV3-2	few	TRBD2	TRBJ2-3	CASSRFLGTSGTDTQYF	TGTGCCAGCAGCCGATTTCTCGGGACTAGCGGAACAGATACGCAGTATTTT
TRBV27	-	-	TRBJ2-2	CASSFDMGAGELFF	TGTGCCAGCAGTTTTGATATGGGGGCCGGGGAGCTGTTTTTT
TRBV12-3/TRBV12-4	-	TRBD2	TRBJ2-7	CASRGGGGNEQYF	TGTGCCTCCCGGGGGGGCGGGGGCAACGAGCAGTACTTC
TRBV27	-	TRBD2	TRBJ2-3	CASGEPAGVGTDTQYF	TGTGCCAGCGGGGAGCCGGCGGGGGTGGGGACAGATACGCAGTATTTT
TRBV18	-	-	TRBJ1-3	CASSSFSSGNTIYF	TGTGCCAGCTCTTCATTTAGCTCTGGAAACACCATATATTTT